The 2 T cell receptor beta chains below all came from one sample that was sequenced in a study of blood T cell repertoires in COVID-19. Repertoires were generated with immunoSEQ multiplex PCR, while TCRdb's copy carries only in-frame clones and drops some. The repertoire consists of some 200,000 clones, with approximately 87% occurring once and the leading ten covering roughly 0.78%. Sample: peripheral blood. The source is a woman aged 65 to 85 with acute or convalescent COVID-19.

The chain employs TRBV15 and TRBJ2-7; D is unresolved. The V end was cut by 0 bases, the J end by 7 bases, with 13 bases between. This CDR3 region has 14 residues. Germline V gene data show CDR1 as LNHNV and CDR2 as YYDKDF (reference sequence). The CDR3 sequence: CATSRDIRKTEQYF. DNA of the CDR3: TGTGCCACCAGCAGAGATATTAGGAAGACTGAGCAGTACTTC.

The CDR3 sequence is CASSQIGVQAFF. As DNA, the CDR3 is TGCGCCAGCAGCCAAATCGGGGTGCAGGCTTTCTTT. The V call is TRBV4-1, the J call TRBJ1-1; D is unclear. The V gene's germline CDR1 is MGHRA and CDR2 YSYEKL. The germline V and J ends were trimmed by 2 bases and 11 bases, with 12 bases remaining between them. The CDR3 consists of 12 residues.